This paragraph reports one T cell receptor (beta chain). These data belong to a study of CD8+ T cells in alopecia areata. Across the whole study: Twice a day, 5 to 10 mg of oral tofacitinib was administered to treated patients.

RNA was extracted and reverse transcribed into cDNA as the sequencing template. The repertoire was sequenced with immunoSEQ multiplex PCR; TCRdb's copy has only in-frame clones and lacks some. The table shows roughly 120,000 clones, with around 56% occurring only once. The germline V gene has CDR1 MGHRA and CDR2 YSYEKL. The CDR3 consists of 15 residues. With 3 bases removed from V and 0 bases from J, the gap between germline ends came to 6 bases. Sample treatment: oral pan-JAK inhibitor, 5-10 mg twice daily. Using a FACSAria, the CD4+ and CD8+ T cells were sorted from the PBMCs. The sequencing here drew on CD4+ T cells sorted from blood, taken at week 4, from a patient treated with tofacitinib. The genes are TRBV4-1 and TRBJ2-6; D ambiguous. The source of this sequence is a human donor with alopecia areata. This CDR3 is CASSQFRSGANVLTF. For the CDR3, the DNA is TGCGCCAGCAGCCAGTTTCGCTCTGGGGCCAACGTCCTGACTTTC.